A selection of T cell receptor beta chains follows, all from one sample in a study of regulatory T cells in long-lasting Graves disease. TCRdb redid the calling of the multiplex PCR reads with MiXCR, one entry per CDR3 protein. This table has about 460,000 distinct CDR3 sequences, approximately 22% appearing once. Sequencing was performed on peripheral blood mononuclear cells (PBMCs), taken when the disease was refractory, from a patient treated with antithyroid drugs. The receptor source for this set is a female donor with Graves disease. Both conserved end residues are part of each CDR3. A D gene is named only where the DNA matches it firmly. A clone size is listed for some rows: how often the clone was seen (once, few, many), or a class if it is expanded.

TRBD1	TRBV7-2	TRBJ1-6	many	CASREGQGTYNSPLHF	TGTGCCAGCAGGGAGGGACAGGGAACTTATAATTCACCCCTCCACTTT
TRBD2	TRBV3-1	TRBJ2-2	once	CASSQDLRTSGVNTGELFF	TGTGCCAGCAGCCAAGATCTCAGGACTAGCGGGGTGAACACCGGGGAGCTGTTTTTT
.	TRBV15	TRBJ1-3	.	CATSRSRVENTIYF	TGTGCCACCAGCAGGTCACGGGTGGAAAACACCATATATTTT
TRBD1	TRBV27	TRBJ2-7	.	CASSFEGGRSYEQYF	TGTGCCAGCAGTTTTGAAGGGGGCCGATCCTACGAGCAATACTTC
TRBD2	TRBV12-3/TRBV12-4	TRBJ2-7	many	CASRNLAGAYEQYF	TGTGCCAGCAGGAACCTAGCGGGGGCGTACGAGCAGTACTTC
TRBD1	TRBV7-9	TRBJ2-3	few	CASSHLNRGSTDTQYF	TGTGCCAGCAGCCACCTCAACAGGGGGAGCACAGATACGCAGTATTTT
.	TRBV29-1	TRBJ1-4	few	CSVETRTDVFF	TGCAGCGTTGAGACAAGGACCGACGTGTTTTTT
.	TRBV7-2	TRBJ2-7	many	CASRRKGLREQYF	TGTGCCAGCCGCCGAAAAGGTCTCCGCGAGCAGTACTTC
.	TRBV20-1	TRBJ1-2	few	CSAWGDPGGYTF	TGCAGTGCGTGGGGGGATCCGGGAGGCTACACCTTC
.	TRBV3-1	TRBJ2-5	few	CASSQAPSSPQETQYF	TGTGCCAGCAGCCAAGCCCCTAGCTCGCCCCAAGAGACCCAGTACTTC
.	TRBV11-2	TRBJ2-7	.	CASSQASVSDEQYF	TGTGCCAGCAGCCAAGCGTCCGTATCAGACGAGCAGTACTTC
.	TRBV7-2	TRBJ1-4	few	CASSLAPGLSTNEKLFF	TGTGCCAGCAGCTTAGCGCCGGGACTCTCAACTAATGAAAAACTGTTTTTT
.	TRBV14	TRBJ2-4	many	CASSQGRREAKNIQYF	TGTGCCAGCAGCCAAGGCAGGAGAGAAGCCAAAAACATTCAGTACTTC
TRBD1	TRBV29-1	TRBJ1-1	.	CSGDRGMNTEAFF	TGCAGCGGCGACAGGGGAATGAACACTGAAGCTTTCTTT
TRBD2	TRBV12-3/TRBV12-4	TRBJ2-5	.	CASNLAVQETQYF	TGTGCCAGCAATCTAGCGGTCCAAGAGACCCAGTACTTC
TRBD2	TRBV6-2/TRBV6-3	TRBJ2-7	few	CASSYTWGLAGYVYEQYF	TGTGCCAGCAGTTACACCTGGGGGCTAGCGGGATATGTCTACGAGCAGTACTTC
.	TRBV3-1	TRBJ2-7	.	CASSQEGGTYEQYF	TGTGCCAGCAGCCAAGAGGGGGGCACCTACGAGCAGTACTTC
.	TRBV24-1	TRBJ2-2	.	CATSETQNTGELFF	TGTGCCACCAGTGAGACACAGAACACCGGGGAGCTGTTTTTT
.	TRBV2	TRBJ1-4	many	CASSEGQTHEKLFF	TGTGCCAGCAGTGAAGGGCAGACTCATGAAAAACTGTTTTTT
.	TRBV6-2/TRBV6-3	TRBJ2-2	.	CASSNFRGHTGELFF	TGTGCCAGCAGTAACTTCCGGGGACACACCGGGGAGCTGTTTTTT
.	TRBV28	TRBJ1-5	many	CASSLWASPSNQPQHF	TGTGCCAGCAGTTTATGGGCATCACCCAGCAATCAGCCCCAGCATTTT
.	TRBV12-3/TRBV12-4	TRBJ1-1	many	CASSAEAFF	TGTGCCAGTTCTGCTGAAGCTTTCTTT
TRBD2	TRBV29-1	TRBJ2-2	many	CSVVGLAGDGELFF	TGCAGCGTTGTCGGTCTAGCGGGAGACGGGGAGCTGTTTTTT
.	TRBV20-1	TRBJ1-1	.	CSARDRNRVTEAFF	TGCAGTGCTAGAGATCGTAACAGGGTTACTGAAGCTTTCTTT
TRBD1	TRBV20-1	TRBJ2-2	few	CSARPGTGGIAGELFF	TGCAGTGCCCGACCTGGGACAGGGGGTATCGCCGGGGAGCTGTTTTTT
TRBD1	TRBV7-2	TRBJ2-2	many	CASSPRGLRNTGELFF	TGTGCCAGCAGCCCCAGGGGGCTAAGAAACACCGGGGAGCTGTTTTTT
TRBD1	TRBV9	TRBJ2-2	few	CASSPQGQVSAGELFF	TGTGCCAGCAGCCCCCAAGGACAGGTGTCGGCCGGGGAGCTGTTTTTT
TRBD2	TRBV2	TRBJ2-3	.	CASTGLAGGFRDTQYF	TGTGCCAGCACTGGACTAGCGGGGGGGTTCAGAGATACGCAGTATTTT
TRBD1	TRBV7-6	TRBJ2-7	many	CASSPQPAGGYEQYF	TGTGCCAGCAGCCCCCAGCCCGCAGGGGGCTACGAGCAGTACTTC
.	TRBV28	TRBJ2-7	many	CASSPYLSEQYF	TGTGCCAGCAGTCCCTATCTGTCCGAGCAGTACTTC
.	TRBV2	TRBJ2-5	many	CASRPYQETQYF	TGTGCCAGCAGACCGTACCAAGAGACCCAGTACTTC
.	TRBV12-3/TRBV12-4	TRBJ1-1	many	CASSSGPANTEAFF	TGTGCCAGCAGTTCGGGCCCGGCGAATACTGAAGCTTTCTTT
.	TRBV28	TRBJ2-5	.	CASSWRGETQYF	TGTGCCAGCAGTTGGCGTGGGGAGACCCAGTACTTC
.	TRBV20-1	TRBJ1-5	.	CSALEQRGNQPQHF	TGCAGTGCTCTCGAACAGAGGGGCAATCAGCCCCAGCATTTT
.	TRBV5-1	TRBJ1-2	few	CASSPDEVGTRYGYTF	TGCGCCAGCAGCCCGGACGAGGTGGGGACACGCTATGGCTACACCTTC
.	TRBV19	TRBJ1-1	few	CASSIDPTLNTEAFF	TGTGCCAGTAGTATAGACCCTACACTGAACACTGAAGCTTTCTTT
.	TRBV27	TRBJ1-6	.	CASSLFSPLLNNSPLHF	TGTGCCAGCAGTTTATTCTCCCCGTTGCTAAATAATTCACCCCTCCACTTT
TRBD1	TRBV6-5	TRBJ1-5	.	CASSWGQGVGQPQHF	TGTGCCAGCAGTTGGGGACAGGGGGTTGGACAGCCCCAGCATTTT
.	TRBV12-3/TRBV12-4	TRBJ2-7	.	CASSYGPSSYEQYF	TGTGCCAGCAGTTACGGGCCCAGCTCCTACGAGCAGTACTTC
.	TRBV7-2	TRBJ2-1	.	CASSLAGINNEQFF	TGTGCCAGCAGCTTAGCGGGGATAAACAATGAGCAGTTCTTC
TRBD2	TRBV2	TRBJ2-2	many	CASTGGQTNTGELFF	TGTGCCAGCACGGGGGGGCAGACGAACACCGGGGAGCTGTTTTTT
.	TRBV7-9	TRBJ1-1	few	CASSFSGQDTEAFF	TGTGCCAGCAGCTTCTCGGGGCAGGACACTGAAGCTTTCTTT
.	TRBV11-1	TRBJ1-2	many	CASSDVQGNGYTF	TGTGCCAGCAGCGACGTCCAGGGGAATGGCTACACCTTC
.	TRBV12-3/TRBV12-4	TRBJ2-2	many	CASSLVVFGELFF	TGTGCCAGCAGTTTAGTCGTTTTCGGGGAGCTGTTTTTT
TRBD1	TRBV4-3	TRBJ1-1	.	CASSQDRGVRTEAFF	TGCGCTAGCAGCCAGGACAGGGGGGTCCGCACTGAAGCTTTCTTT
TRBD1	TRBV3-1	TRBJ2-7	many	CASSHDDRGEQYF	TGTGCCAGCAGCCATGACGACAGGGGGGAGCAGTACTTC
TRBD1	TRBV4-3	TRBJ2-2	.	CASSRGQNANTGELFF	TGCGCCAGCAGCCGGGGACAGAACGCGAACACCGGGGAGCTGTTTTTT
.	TRBV7-2	TRBJ2-7	few	CASSSDGFYEQYF	TGTGCCAGCAGCTCGGACGGATTTTACGAGCAGTACTTC
.	TRBV7-2	TRBJ2-7	few	CASSLGDSYSEQYF	TGTGCCAGCAGCTTAGGGGACTCATATTCCGAGCAGTACTTC
.	TRBV28	TRBJ1-3	.	CVSSLSGSSSGNTIYF	TGTGTCAGCAGTTTAAGTGGAAGTAGCTCTGGAAACACCATATATTTT